The 24 T cell receptor beta chains below were found in one sample sequenced in a study of blood T cell repertoires in COVID-19 (TCRdb year 2020). The library relied on the immunoSEQ multiplex PCR assay. The immuneACCESS repertoire file appears here via TCRdb, limited to in-frame rearrangements. These files lack a portion of the clones; in checked studies, under half of the deficit traces to unresolved V genes, and the cause of the others is not known. A total of more than 250,000 clones appear in this sample, around 87% of them only once. The ten largest clonotypes hold about 5.7% of the sample. The source material was PBMCs or T cells enriched from blood (not recorded which). The receptors were sampled from a woman in her 30s who had recovered from COVID-19.

This clone was picked up one time. Other nucleotide sequences from this sample produce the same CDR3. The J gene is TRBJ1-5, the V gene TRBV5-1; TRBD1 matches at 10 bases. V lost 4 bases to trimming and J lost 2 bases; unmatched junction nucleotides: 3. This CDR3 is built from 15 residues. CDR1 and CDR2 (germline): SGHRS, YFSETQ. CDR3 in amino acids: CASSLGTGGNQPQHF. Written as DNA, the CDR3 is TGCGCCAGCAGCCTGGGGACAGGGGGCAATCAGCCCCAGCATTTT.

This clone has only a few counts. The genes are TRBV4-1 and TRBJ1-3; D ambiguous. CDR1 and CDR2 (germline): MGHRA, YSYEKL. The CDR3 length is 16 residues. The germline V and J ends were trimmed by 0 bases and 7 bases, with 16 bases remaining between them. The CDR3 DNA is TGCGCCAGCAGCCAAGAGGGCACACTCCGATTGAACACCATATATTTT. Its translation is CASSQEGTLRLNTIYF.

The V gene is TRBV19, the J gene TRBJ2-1; 10 nucleotides match TRBD1. The CDR3 runs 14 residues. With 6 bases clipped from V and 5 bases from J, the junction kept 4 bases outside the gene matches. CDR1 and CDR2 (germline): LNHDA, SQIVND (reference sequence). The CDR3: CASRGTGVHNEQFF. CDR3 in DNA: TGTGCCAGTAGGGGGACAGGGGTACACAATGAGCAGTTCTTC. Looking up the rest from reference TRBV19 and TRBJ2-1 gives the full variable domain: DGGITQSPKYLFRKEGQNVTLSCEQNLNHDAMYWYRQDPGQGLRLIYYSQIVNDFQKGDIAEGYSVSREKKESFPLTVTSAQKNPTAFYLCASRGTGVHNEQFFGPGTRLTVL.

The CDR3: CASSWGRARTEAFF. CDR3 sequence (DNA): TGTGCCAGTAGTTGGGGCAGGGCGCGCACTGAAGCTTTCTTT. The rearrangement uses TRBV19 and TRBJ1-1; maybe TRBD1 (5 bases). This CDR3 contains 14 residues. Germline CDR1 and CDR2: LNHDA and SQIVND (reference sequence). The V and J ends lost 5 bases and 4 bases respectively, with 14 bases between them.

The chain's CDR3 is CASSPSGTDYGYTF. The CDR3 nucleotides are TGTGCCAGCTCACCATCCGGGACTGACTATGGCTACACCTTC. This chain joins TRBV18 and TRBJ1-2; a weak D match, TRBD1 (5 bases). Germline CDR1 reads KGHSH; CDR2 reads LQKENI. Trimming took off 2 bases at V and 3 bases at J, with 10 bases between the two ends. CDR3 length equals 14 residues.

The chain recombines TRBV19 with TRBJ2-3, with D perhaps matching TRBD1 (7 bases). Germline V lookup: CDR1 LNHDA, CDR2 SQIVND (reference sequence). This CDR3 is built from 15 residues. V was pared by 6 bases and J by 0 bases, with 13 bases between. CDR3 coding DNA: TGTGCCAGTAGCCCGGAGGGGGCTAGCACAGATACGCAGTATTTT. It yields the protein CASSPEGASTDTQYF.

This chain uses TRBV14 with TRBJ1-6, with D possibly matching TRBD1 (6 bases). The germline CDR1 and CDR2 sequences are SGHDN and FVKESK. V was pared by 0 bases and J by 13 bases, with 16 bases between. There are 15 residues in the CDR3. The CDR3 nucleotides read TGTGCCAGCAGCCAAGATCACAGGGCCCTTTATCCCCTCCACTTT. It is translated as CASSQDHRALYPLHF.

The chain employs TRBV5-1 and TRBJ2-7, with 9 nucleotides matching TRBD1. There are 15 residues in the CDR3. Germline V gene sequence: CDR1 SGHRS, CDR2 YFSETQ. The V gene end was trimmed by 2 bases and the J gene end by 4 bases; junction bases not matched to a gene: 7. The chain's CDR3 is CASSLGGTGRYEQYF. The DNA for the CDR3 is TGCGCCAGCAGCTTAGGTGGGACAGGGCGATACGAGCAGTACTTC. The full variable domain, rest sourced from reference TRBV5-1 and TRBJ2-7, is KAGVTQTPRYLIKTRGQQVTLSCSPISGHRSVSWYQQTPGQGLQFLFEYFSETQRNKGNFPGRFSGRQFSNSRSEMNVSTLELGDSALYLCASSLGGTGRYEQYFGPGTRLTVT.

V usage is TRBV3-1 (or the pseudogene TRBV3-2) and J usage is TRBJ2-7; D may be TRBD1 (5 bases). Trimming stripped 4 bases from V and 0 bases from J, with 13 bases between. CDR1 is LGHDT and CDR2 is YNNKEL in the germline V gene (reference sequence). This CDR3 comprises 15 residues. The CDR3 nucleotides are TGTGCCAGCAGCCCCCACCCAGGGTCCTCCTACGAGCAGTACTTC. Translated: CASSPHPGSSYEQYF.

This sequence joins TRBV9 and TRBJ2-1, with D possibly matching TRBD2 (6 bases). The germline V gene encodes CDR1 SGDLS and CDR2 YYNGEE. CDR3 size: 14 residues. The V and J ends lost 4 bases and 5 bases respectively, with 13 bases between them. The CDR3 DNA is TGTGCCAGCAGCCCAAGCCGGAGGGACAATGAGCAGTTCTTC. Protein sequence: CASSPSRRDNEQFF.

The gene calls are TRBV19 and TRBJ1-1, with D perhaps TRBD1 (6 bases). The V gene's germline CDR1 is LNHDA and CDR2 SQIVND (reference sequence). V lost 5 bases, J lost 1 base, and 11 bases lay in between. The CDR3 is 14 residues long. The CDR3 nucleotides are TGTGCCAGTAGTTGGATAGGGGGGAACACTGAAGCTTTCTTT. Its translation: CASSWIGGNTEAFF.

J is TRBJ2-7 and V is TRBV10-2; a possible D gene is TRBD2 (5 bases). This CDR3 region has 14 residues. Germline values: CDR1 WSHSY, CDR2 SAAADI. Trimming took 2 bases from V and 5 from J, leaving 13 bases between them. CDR3 nucleotides: TGCGCCAGCAGTGAGGCAGCGGTGCGGGACGAGCAGTACTTC. This gives the protein CASSEAAVRDEQYF.

This chain connects TRBV7-8 to TRBJ1-2; D gene uncertain. Trimming took off 4 bases at V and 2 bases at J, with 5 bases between the two ends. From germline, CDR1 is SGHVS and CDR2 FQNEAQ. The CDR3 length is 12 residues. The CDR3 protein is CASSWANYGYTF. Here the CDR3 DNA reads TGTGCCAGCAGCTGGGCCAACTATGGCTACACCTTC.

This chain connects TRBV6-6 to TRBJ1-2; D possibly corresponds to TRBD1 (5 bases). Germline-derived CDR1 and CDR2 are MNHNY and SVGAGI (reference sequence). V was cut by 7 bases and J by 4 bases, with 13 bases left in between. There are 13 residues in the CDR3. The CDR3 here is CASMRSQGYGYTF. The CDR3 DNA reads TGTGCCAGCATGCGATCTCAGGGCTATGGCTACACCTTC.

The rearrangement joins TRBV7-9 to TRBJ2-1, with 9 bases fitting TRBD1. CDR1 and CDR2 from the germline V gene are SEHNR and FQNEAQ (reference sequence). The J segment lost 1 base and the V segment lost 5 bases, leaving 15 bases of the junction unmatched. CDR3 length: 19 amino acids. The CDR3 loop is CASSHFPGQGGNSYNEQFF. CDR3 in DNA: TGTGCCAGCAGCCATTTTCCGGGACAGGGTGGTAATTCCTACAATGAGCAGTTCTTC.

To note about this clone: The sample has other DNA sequences that encode this CDR3 too. This chain joins TRBV28 and TRBJ1-2; TRBD1 matches at 8 bases. V gave up 3 bases and J gave up 8 bases; unmatched junction bases: 5. Looked up from germline, CDR1 is MDHEN and CDR2 is SYDVKM. The CDR3 has 13 amino acids. In DNA form, the CDR3 reads TGTGCCAGCAGTTTGGACAGGGTCTACGGCTACACCTTC. Protein sequence: CASSLDRVYGYTF.

This clone was picked up one time. The V gene is TRBV29-1, the J gene TRBJ1-1; D remains ambiguous. The CDR3 spans 11 residues. The ends were cut back, 3 bases at V and 11 bases at J, with 13 bases in the middle. CDR1 is SQVTM, CDR2 ANQGSEA, per germline. The DNA for the CDR3 is TGCAGCGTTGAGATTCGGTGGCGGGCTTTCTTT. Residues: CSVEIRWRAFF. Filled out from reference TRBV29-1 and TRBJ1-1, the complete variable domain reads SAVISQKPSRDICQRGTSLTIQCQVDSQVTMMFWYRQQPGQSLTLIATANQGSEATYESGFVIDKFPISRPNLTFSTLTVSNMSPEDSSIYLCSVEIRWRAFFGQGTRLTVV.

The J gene is TRBJ1-6, the V gene TRBV5-5; the match to TRBD1 covers 7 bases. The germline CDR1 and CDR2 sequences are SGHKS and YYEKEE (reference sequence). V lost 5 bases and J lost 0; bases outside the gene matches: 11. This CDR3 region has 18 residues. The CDR3 region is CASSRKEGAGSYNSPLHF. CDR3 sequence (DNA): TGTGCCAGCAGTCGAAAGGAGGGGGCTGGCTCCTATAATTCACCCCTCCACTTT.

The rearrangement links TRBV5-1 to TRBJ2-2; 10 nucleotides agree with TRBD1. J was trimmed by 7 bases and V by 1 base; bases with no gene match: 7. Germline loops: CDR1 SGHRS, CDR2 YFSETQ. This CDR3 has 16 amino acids. The CDR3 DNA reads TGCGCCAGCAGCTTGACGACAGGGGGCGAAATCGGGGAGCTGTTTTTT. Its protein product is CASSLTTGGEIGELFF. The full variable domain, with the rest looked up from reference TRBV5-1 and TRBJ2-2, is KAGVTQTPRYLIKTRGQQVTLSCSPISGHRSVSWYQQTPGQGLQFLFEYFSETQRNKGNFPGRFSGRQFSNSRSEMNVSTLELGDSALYLCASSLTTGGEIGELFFGEGSRLTVL.

The rearrangement links TRBV6-5 to TRBJ2-1; 9 bases line up with TRBD2. In germline, CDR1 is MNHEY, CDR2 SVGAGI. The CDR3 consists of 14 residues. V gave up 0 bases and J gave up 9 bases; unmatched junction bases: 3. The CDR3 nucleotides read TGTGCCAGCAGTTACTCGTCTAGCGGGACTGAGCAGTTCTTC. Translated: CASSYSSSGTEQFF.

The V and J genes are TRBV7-6 and TRBJ2-5, with a possible D match to TRBD2 (6 bases). The CDR3 is 16 amino acids. From germline, CDR1 is SGHVS and CDR2 FNYEAQ. Between the trimmed V and J ends, which lost 3 bases and 1 base, there was a span of 15 bases. CDR3 DNA sequence: TGTGCCAGCAGCTTGTTTTCGAGCGGGTCCCAAGAGACCCAGTACTTC. Protein product: CASSLFSSGSQETQYF.

The chain carries TRBV5-1 and TRBJ2-3; D gene ambiguous. Trimming cost V 0 bases and J 3 bases, with 5 bases left between them. Germline assignment: CDR1 SGHRS and CDR2 YFSETQ. This CDR3 is 13 amino acids long. The DNA for the CDR3 is TGCGCCAGCAGCTTGGGGCCGACAGATACGCAGTATTTT. Its protein is CASSLGPTDTQYF. Using reference TRBV5-1 and TRBJ2-3 for the parts outside the CDR3, the full variable domain is KAGVTQTPRYLIKTRGQQVTLSCSPISGHRSVSWYQQTPGQGLQFLFEYFSETQRNKGNFPGRFSGRQFSNSRSEMNVSTLELGDSALYLCASSLGPTDTQYFGPGTRLTVL.

V gene TRBV27 combines with J gene TRBJ2-3; maybe TRBD1 (6 bases). Trimming cost V 2 bases and J 4 bases, with 13 bases left between them. CDR3 size: 15 residues. Germline CDR1 is MNHEY and CDR2 is SMNVEV (reference sequence). CDR3 nucleotides: TGTGCCAGCAGTTTAGGCGCAGGGGACGCAGATACGCAGTATTTT. Translating gives CASSLGAGDADTQYF.

This clone occurred a few times. The DNA of the CDR3 is TGTGCCTGGAGGGGACCGGGACAGTCCTACGAGCAGTACTTC. It yields the protein CAWRGPGQSYEQYF. The chain joins TRBV30 to TRBJ2-7; 7 nucleotides agree with TRBD1. The CDR3 has 14 amino acids. From germline, CDR1 is GTSNPN and CDR2 SVGIG (reference sequence). With V trimmed by 3 bases and J by 1 base, 6 bases remained unmatched.